Shown below are 19 T cell receptor beta chains from a single sample sequenced in a study of T cell repertoires in cytomegalovirus infection. Each CDR3 protein gets one entry after TCRdb re-called the reads with MiXCR. The sample yields some 100,000 distinct CDR3 sequences, more than 20% seen once. Sequencing used CD8+ T cells from PBMCs. The source is a human donor in good health (CMV status not recorded). Some clones in this sample may be carry-over from other donors' samples.

This CDR3 reads CAWSASGQETQYF. CDR3 nucleotides: TGTGCCTGGAGTGCAAGCGGCCAAGAGACCCAGTACTTC. The J gene is TRBJ2-5, the V gene TRBV30; a possible D gene is TRBD2 (5 bases). V was pared by 1 base and J by 1 base, with 7 bases between. Germline loops: CDR1 GTSNPN, CDR2 SVGIG (reference sequence). This CDR3 has 13 amino acids.

The genes are TRBV19 and TRBJ1-2; D call uncertain. The CDR3 is made up of 16 amino acids. V lost 0 bases to trimming and J lost 3 bases, with 14 bases between them. The germline V gene has CDR1 LNHDA and CDR2 SQIVND (reference sequence). The DNA for the CDR3 is TGTGCCAGTAGTATAGATCCCACTACTACGTACTATGGCTACACCTTC. Translating it yields CASSIDPTTTYYGYTF.

V gene TRBV12-3 or TRBV12-4 combines with J gene TRBJ2-1, with 15 positions matching TRBD2. The CDR3 sequence is 17 residues long. The ends lost 6 bases at V and 4 bases at J; junction bases unmatched: 7. CDR3 DNA sequence: TGTGCCAGCAGCATAGGGACTAGCGGGAGGCGGTACAATGAGCAGTTCTTC. It is translated as CASSIGTSGRRYNEQFF.

This clonotype was observed many times. The rearrangement links TRBV27 to TRBJ2-1; D is unclear. Germline V lookup: CDR1 MNHEY, CDR2 SMNVEV (reference sequence). The CDR3 extends over 13 amino acids. Trimming removed 1 base at V and 3 bases at J, with 4 bases between. For the CDR3, the DNA is TGTGCCAGCAGTTTATTGGGCTACAATGAGCAGTTCTTC. Protein product: CASSLLGYNEQFF.

Ten or more counts support this clonotype. The genes are TRBV25-1 and TRBJ2-5; perhaps TRBD2 as D (5 bases). The CDR3 contains 15 residues. The V gene's germline CDR1 is MGHDK and CDR2 SYGVNS. Trimming stripped 2 bases from V and 3 bases from J, with 13 bases between. CDR3 residues: CASSESVGEEETQYF. CDR3 nucleotides: TGTGCCAGCAGTGAAAGTGTGGGAGAAGAAGAGACCCAGTACTTC.

The rearrangement joins TRBV20-1 to TRBJ1-6, with D uncertain. The CDR3 sequence is 17 residues long. V dropped 4 bases and J dropped 9 bases, with 25 bases sitting between them. The V gene's germline CDR1 is DFQATT and CDR2 SNEGSKA (reference sequence). The CDR3 spells CSAKEPGEGLNTSPLHF. The CDR3 DNA reads TGCAGTGCTAAAGAACCGGGAGAGGGTTTAAATACTTCACCCCTCCACTTT.

This clonotype was seen more than once but under ten times. The chain has TRBV4-1 and TRBJ2-7, with D perhaps TRBD1 or TRBD2 (6 bases each). The germline V gene encodes CDR1 MGHRA and CDR2 YSYEKL. The length of the CDR3 is 15 residues. The germline V and J ends were trimmed by 1 base and 2 bases, with 12 bases remaining between them. The CDR3 spells CASSQGTGAAYEQYF. Written as DNA, the CDR3 is TGCGCCAGCAGCCAAGGAACGGGGGCAGCCTACGAGCAGTACTTC.

This clonotype was recorded many times. The chain couples TRBV11-2 to TRBJ2-7; 10 positions match TRBD2. This CDR3 spans 19 amino acids. Per the germline V gene, CDR1 is SGHAT and CDR2 is FQNNGV. Trimming at V came to 1 base and at J to 3 bases, leaving 15 bases not matched to a gene. The CDR3 coding sequence is TGTGCCAGCAGCTTAGTCCCTAGCGGGAGTGTCGGGGGGAGCTACGAGCAGTACTTC. Residues: CASSLVPSGSVGGSYEQYF.

The J gene is TRBJ1-1, the V gene TRBV19, with a weak D call TRBD1 (6 bases). The CDR3 is made up of 13 amino acids. V lost 10 bases and J 7 bases, leaving 19 bases between the germline ends. The germline V gene encodes CDR1 LNHDA and CDR2 SQIVND (reference sequence). The CDR3 reads CATTATGFDEAFF. CDR3 nucleotides: TGTGCCACCACCGCCACAGGGTTCGATGAAGCTTTCTTT.

The gene calls are TRBV29-1 and TRBJ1-1; 7 bases map to TRBD1. The germline CDR1 and CDR2 sequences are SQVTM and ANQGSEA. This CDR3 region has 12 residues. V lost 4 bases, J lost 5 bases, and 4 bases stayed unmatched. CDR3 coding DNA: TGCAGCGTTGGACAGGGAGATACTGAAGCTTTCTTT. It codes for CSVGQGDTEAFF.

The chain uses TRBV14 and TRBJ2-1; D is unresolved. This CDR3 is built from 16 residues. Between the trimmed V and J ends, which lost 2 bases and 0 bases, there was a span of 11 bases. The germline V gene encodes CDR1 SGHDN and CDR2 FVKESK. The DNA of the CDR3 is TGTGCCAGCAGCCAAAGAACCTGGTACTCCTACAATGAGCAGTTCTTC. It codes for CASSQRTWYSYNEQFF.

V gene TRBV12-5 combines with J gene TRBJ1-5; D is ambiguous. Looked up from germline, CDR1 is LGHNT and CDR2 is FRNRAP. V lost 2 bases and J lost 3, with 5 bases in between. This CDR3 is 13 amino acids long. For the CDR3, the DNA is TGTGCTAGTGGTTTGTCCCCCAATCAGCCCCAGCATTTT. It is translated as CASGLSPNQPQHF. The full variable domain, in which reference TRBV12-5 and TRBJ1-5 provide the parts outside the CDR3, is DARVTQTPRHKVTEMGQEVTMRCQPILGHNTVFWYRQTMMQGLELLAYFRNRAPLDDSGMPKDRFSAEMPDATLATLKIQPSEPRDSAVYFCASGLSPNQPQHFGDGTRLSIL.

This clonotype has only a few counts. Because the CDR3's place on the DNA is in doubt, the DNA is left out and the CDR3 is given as listed by TCRdb. This chain uses TRBV12-3 or TRBV12-4 with TRBJ2-2. The CDR3 comprises 16 residues, both ends counted. The CDR3 spells CASSFLAASNTGELFF.

Details on this clonotype: A much bigger clone sits one base away, suggesting this may be a read error. The chain uses TRBV4-1 and TRBJ2-3, with 11 bases matching TRBD2. This CDR3 spans 17 amino acids. CDR1 is MGHRA, CDR2 YSYEKL, per germline. The CDR3 region is CASSQEVAGGSTYTQYF. CDR3 nucleotide sequence: TGCGCCAGCAGCCAAGAAGTAGCGGGGGGGAGCACATATACGCAGTATTTT.

The chain carries TRBV25-1 and TRBJ2-1; 7 bases are shared with TRBD2. The CDR3 covers 15 residues. V was pared by 3 bases and J by 4 bases, with 6 bases of the junction left unmatched. CDR1 is MGHDK and CDR2 is SYGVNS in the germline V gene. CDR3 amino acids: CASSEEAGWYNEQFF. The CDR3 coding sequence is TGTGCCAGCAGTGAGGAAGCGGGGTGGTACAATGAGCAGTTCTTC.

The chain links TRBV18 to TRBJ2-7; 9 nucleotides align to TRBD1. CDR1 is KGHSH and CDR2 is LQKENI in the germline V gene. This CDR3 region has 16 residues. Trimming at V came to 3 bases and at J to 2 bases, leaving 8 bases not matched to a gene. CDR3 in DNA: TGTGCCAGCTCACCTACTCCGGGACAGGGTCCCTACGAGCAGTACTTC. It encodes CASSPTPGQGPYEQYF. Variable domain in full (rest from reference TRBV18 and TRBJ2-7): NAGVMQNPRHLVRRRGQEARLRCSPMKGHSHVYWYRQLPEEGLKFMVYLQKENIIDESGMPKERFSAEFPKEGPSILRIQQVVRGDSAAYFCASSPTPGQGPYEQYFGPGTRLTVT.

Ten or more counts support this clonotype. V and J are TRBV7-2 and TRBJ1-1; tentatively, D is TRBD1 (6 bases). Trimming cost V 4 bases and J 8 bases, with 14 bases left between them. The CDR3 loop spans 13 amino acids. Germline CDR1 and CDR2: SGHTA and FQGNSA. CDR3 sequence: CASSWDKGVEAFF. The CDR3 DNA sequence: TGTGCCAGCAGCTGGGATAAGGGGGTAGAAGCTTTCTTT.

This clonotype was observed many times. This chain links TRBV12-3 or TRBV12-4 with TRBJ2-5, with 9 nucleotides matching TRBD2. Trimming took 4 bases from V and 4 from J; bases not matched to a gene: 10. The CDR3 sequence is 16 residues long. CDR3 protein: CASSSPDSAGGETQYF. The CDR3 DNA reads as TGTGCCAGCAGTTCCCCGGACTCAGCGGGAGGAGAGACCCAGTACTTC.

This chain connects TRBV10-3 to TRBJ2-7; possible D gene TRBD2, 6 bases. Trimming took off 4 bases at V and 6 bases at J, with 13 bases between the two ends. Germline CDR1 ENHRY, CDR2 SYGVKD. This CDR3 contains 13 residues. The CDR3 DNA follows: TGTGCCATCAGTGGGGCTGAGGGAGGCGAGCAGTACTTC. Translated: CAISGAEGGEQYF.